Listed below are T cell receptor beta chains from one sample, sequenced in a study of Ad26.COV2.S vaccination and SARS-CoV-2 variants. TCRdb's table, derived via immunoSEQ multiplex PCR, lists solely in-frame clones and lacks some. Of 440,000 or so clones listed, roughly 88% are singletons. The specimen was peripheral blood, collected in a trial of Ad26.COV2.S vaccine versus placebo. These receptor sequences come from a person aged 18-60 years who received the Ad26.COV2.S COVID-19 vaccine or a placebo. Both conserved end residues are part of each CDR3. D genes are given only for firm matches. Size is omitted from some rows. Given values are once, few, many or a class for expanded clones.

d_call	clone_size	j_call	cdr3_length	v_call	cdr3_nt	cdr3_aa
-	-	TRBJ2-1	17	TRBV4-2	TGTGCCAGCAGCCCCAATCTTGCGCCGAGCTCCTACAATGAGCAGTTCTTC	CASSPNLAPSSYNEQFF
TRBD1	-	TRBJ1-1	14	TRBV5-6	TGTGCCAGCAGCTTTGGAAGGGGGCTCACTGAAGCTTTCTTT	CASSFGRGLTEAFF
-	-	TRBJ2-5	18	TRBV7-7	TGTGCTAGCAGCCCGGGTGGGCAGGGAGTTGTCCGAAAAGAGACCCAGTACTTC	CASSPGGQGVVRKETQYF
-	once	TRBJ1-4	11	TRBV12-3/TRBV12-4	TGTGCCAGCAGTTTGGGGGAAAAACTGTTTTTT	CASSLGEKLFF
-	-	TRBJ2-7	12	TRBV3-1/TRBV3-2	TGTGCCAGCAGTCGCGGGTCCTACGAGCAGTACTTC	CASSRGSYEQYF
TRBD1	-	TRBJ2-7	14	TRBV15	TGTGCCACCAGCCACGGGACAGGCGAATACGAGCAGTACTTC	CATSHGTGEYEQYF
-	once	TRBJ1-1	15	TRBV5-1	TGCGCCAGCAGCTTGGAAGGGATACTGAACACTGAAGCTTTCTTT	CASSLEGILNTEAFF
-	-	TRBJ2-5	15	TRBV10-3	TGTGCCATCAGTGAGTCGACCGGGATACAAGAGACCCAGTACTTC	CAISESTGIQETQYF
-	-	TRBJ2-7	14	TRBV6-2/TRBV6-3	TGTGCCAGCAGTTACTCGAGAGTGGGGGGCGAGCAGTACTTC	CASSYSRVGGEQYF
TRBD1	-	TRBJ2-7	14	TRBV7-8	TGTGCCAGCAGCCTTCGGACAGGGGGCTACGAGCAGTACTTC	CASSLRTGGYEQYF
TRBD2	-	TRBJ2-7	15	TRBV4-1	TGCGCCAGCAGCCTTCCACCAGCGGGAGCCTACGAGCAGTACTTC	CASSLPPAGAYEQYF
TRBD1	-	TRBJ2-6	18	TRBV28	TGTGCCAGCAAACCGACAGGGGCCCTCCACTCTGGGGCCAACGTCCTGACTTTC	CASKPTGALHSGANVLTF
TRBD2	-	TRBJ2-3	18	TRBV11-2	TGTGCCAGCAGCTTCCTAGCGGGAGGATGGGGTAGCACAGATACGCAGTATTTT	CASSFLAGGWGSTDTQYF
TRBD1	-	TRBJ1-4	16	TRBV9	TGTGCCAGCAGCCCTGCCCCGACAGGGGGGGGTGAAAAACTGTTTTTT	CASSPAPTGGGEKLFF
TRBD1	-	TRBJ1-1	13	TRBV9	TGTGCCAGCAGCGGCCAGGGGGACACTGAAGCTTTCTTT	CASSGQGDTEAFF
-	-	TRBJ1-2	18	TRBV10-1	TGCGCCAGCAGTGAGAAAGCCACAAGGGAGAGACTGGGCTATGGCTACACCTTC	CASSEKATRERLGYGYTF
-	-	TRBJ1-1	15	TRBV19	TGTGCCAGTAGTTCCCCCCGGGACGGGAACACTGAAGCTTTCTTT	CASSSPRDGNTEAFF
-	-	TRBJ2-5	13	TRBV7-3	TGTGCCAGCAGCTCGGGCTCCGGGGAGACCCAGTACTTC	CASSSGSGETQYF
TRBD1	-	TRBJ2-1	14	TRBV29-1	TGCAGCGTTGGACAGGGGACAGACTACAATGAGCAGTTCTTC	CSVGQGTDYNEQFF
-	-	TRBJ1-5	15	TRBV7-8	TGTACCAGCAGCCCGGTGGGGGCCCTTAATCAGCCCCAGCATTTT	CTSSPVGALNQPQHF
TRBD1	-	TRBJ1-4	17	TRBV6-1	TGTGCCAGCAGTGAAGTATATTGGGGGACAGGAAGAGAAAAACTGTTTTTT	CASSEVYWGTGREKLFF
TRBD2	-	TRBJ2-1	19	TRBV6-2/TRBV6-3	TGTGCCAGCAGTTACTCTAGTGGAGCGGGGAGTTATTTTTATAGTGAGCAGTTCTTC	CASSYSSGAGSYFYSEQFF
TRBD1	-	TRBJ1-1	16	TRBV28	TGTGCCAGCAGTCCCTCAGGGGGCGCAGGGACCACTGAAGCTTTCTTT	CASSPSGGAGTTEAFF
TRBD1	-	TRBJ1-1	14	TRBV7-2	TGTGCCAGCAGCCCGACAGGGGGCGTAGGTTTAGCTTTCTTT	CASSPTGGVGLAFF
TRBD2	-	TRBJ2-2	15	TRBV5-6	TGTGCCAGCAGGTCCACAGCGGGAGGGCCAGGGGAGCTGTTTTTT	CASRSTAGGPGELFF
TRBD1	-	TRBJ1-1	16	TRBV28	TGTGCCAGCAGTACCTGGACAGGGAAGATGAACACTGAAGCTTTCTTT	CASSTWTGKMNTEAFF
-	-	TRBJ1-4	12	TRBV2	TGTGCCAGCCTAGGCAGGGTAGGGGAACTGTTTTTT	CASLGRVGELFF
TRBD2	-	TRBJ2-7	15	TRBV27	TGTGCCAGCAGTTTTATTGCGGGAGTTCTCGACGAGCAGTACTTC	CASSFIAGVLDEQYF